The 20 T cell receptor beta chains below were found in one sample sequenced in a study of T cell changes during pregnancy in multiple sclerosis. The protocol was immunoSEQ multiplex PCR, while the TCRdb copy is restricted to in-frame clones and leaves out a portion. The repertoire holds roughly 64,000 clones, with approximately 91% as singletons. The specimen comprised peripheral blood, sampled in the second trimester of pregnancy. These TCRs come from a female donor with multiple sclerosis, enrolled in a pregnancy study.

This clone was found a few times. The chain combines TRBV27 with TRBJ2-7; the D gene is possibly TRBD2 (6 bases). The CDR3 contains 13 residues. The germline V and J ends were trimmed by 2 bases and 3 bases, with 8 bases remaining between them. Per the germline V gene, CDR1 is MNHEY and CDR2 is SMNVEV (reference sequence). CDR3 nucleotides: TGTGCCAGCAGTTTAGCGGGGTACTACGAGCAGTACTTC. This translates into CASSLAGYYEQYF.

The chain carries TRBV6-5 and TRBJ1-1; D not certain. Per germline, CDR1 MNHEY and CDR2 SVGAGI. The CDR3 runs to 15 residues. Trimming pared 4 bases from V and 5 bases from J, leaving 17 bases between. In nucleotides, the CDR3 is TGTGCCAGCAGTTGGAGAGAAGGGAGTGGAACTGAAGCTTTCTTT. It codes for CASSWREGSGTEAFF.

The chain links TRBV5-1 to TRBJ2-3; 8 bases fit TRBD2. Per germline, CDR1 SGHRS and CDR2 YFSETQ. With V trimmed by 2 bases and J by 1 base, 0 bases remained unmatched. This CDR3 region has 14 residues. Here the CDR3 reads CASSFSGGTDTQYF. The CDR3 region has the DNA TGCGCCAGCAGCTTTAGCGGGGGCACAGATACGCAGTATTTT.

The CDR3 here is CASTPRRGPGEAFF. The CDR3 region has the DNA TGTGCCAGCACTCCCCGTAGGGGCCCAGGTGAAGCTTTCTTT. This chain joins TRBV2 and TRBJ1-1; possible D gene TRBD1, 5 bases. Germline CDR1 and CDR2: SNHLY and FYNNEI. The V end was cut by 7 bases, the J end by 7 bases, with 19 bases between. There are 14 residues in the CDR3.

The chain uses TRBV4-2 and TRBJ1-1; 9 nucleotides align to TRBD1. CDR1 and CDR2 from the germline V gene are LGHNA and YNFKEQ. This CDR3 spans 14 amino acids. V gave up 4 bases and J gave up 6 bases; unmatched junction bases: 6. The chain's CDR3 is CASSLTGGKPEAFF. CDR3 in DNA: TGTGCCAGCAGCCTTACAGGGGGCAAACCTGAAGCTTTCTTT.

V and J are TRBV12-5 and TRBJ1-5; no clear D gene. V was shortened by 6 bases and J by 4 bases, with 10 bases between the two germline ends. The CDR3 has 13 residues. Germline V CDR1 and CDR2: LGHNT, FRNRAP. Here the CDR3 reads CASGSSFNQPQHF. CDR3 DNA sequence: TGTGCTAGTGGGTCCTCTTTTAATCAGCCCCAGCATTTT.

The chain uses TRBV5-1 and TRBJ1-1; a weak D match, TRBD1 (5 bases). There are 13 residues in the CDR3. Germline assignment: CDR1 SGHRS and CDR2 YFSETQ. Trimming took off 5 bases at V and 4 bases at J, with 12 bases between the two ends. CDR3 in DNA: TGCGCCAGCAGTAGGGGTGCCGGCACTGAAGCTTTCTTT. It yields the protein CASSRGAGTEAFF.

The genes are TRBV11-2 and TRBJ1-3; 7 positions match TRBD1. The CDR3 sequence is 17 residues long. Unmatched junction bases numbered 8, after V lost 3 bases and J lost 0 bases. Germline lookup yields CDR1 SGHAT and CDR2 FQNNGV. The CDR3 region has the DNA TGTGCCAGCAGCTTCCCCTCGGGGACAGTCTCTGGAAACACCATATATTTT. It yields the protein CASSFPSGTVSGNTIYF.

The rearrangement joins TRBV28 to TRBJ1-5; 10 bases line up with TRBD1. From germline, CDR1 is MDHEN and CDR2 SYDVKM. CDR3 length: 16 residues. The trim removed 4 bases at V and 7 bases at J, leaving 10 bases unmatched. CDR3 in DNA: TGTGCCAGCAGTTCCCGGACAGGGGGTTGGCAGCAGCCCCAGCATTTT. It specifies CASSSRTGGWQQPQHF.

This rearrangement joins TRBV6-6 to TRBJ2-7, with 8 bases matching TRBD2. V lost 2 bases and J lost 2; bases outside the gene matches: 5. The CDR3 runs to 15 residues. In germline, CDR1 is MNHNY, CDR2 SVGAGI (reference sequence). The CDR3 sequence: CASSYQRGFTYEQYF. The CDR3 DNA reads as TGTGCCAGCAGTTACCAGCGGGGGTTCACCTACGAGCAGTACTTC.

This clone has only one observation. In nucleotides, the CDR3 is TGCAGCGTTGAACCTCTTATGAACACTGAAGCTTTCTTT. It specifies CSVEPLMNTEAFF. V is TRBV29-1 and J is TRBJ1-1; no clear D. The ends were cut back, 2 bases at V and 0 bases at J, with 7 bases in the middle. CDR1 SQVTM and CDR2 ANQGSEA come from the germline V gene. The length of the CDR3 is 13 residues.

This chain joins TRBV5-1 and TRBJ1-2, with D uncertain. Germline CDR1 and CDR2: SGHRS and YFSETQ. This CDR3 has 15 residues. V lost 1 base to trimming and J lost 6 bases, with 16 bases between them. CDR3 bases: TGCGCCAGCAGCTTGATCCCCGGGGTAGAGAATGGCTACACCTTC. Its protein product is CASSLIPGVENGYTF.

The chain employs TRBV6-1 and TRBJ1-1; D uncertain. Germline assignment: CDR1 MNHNS and CDR2 SASEGT. The CDR3 consists of 15 residues. With 9 bases removed from V and 1 base from J, the gap between germline ends came to 18 bases. CDR3 in DNA: TGTGCCAGAAATACCCCCGGCGGGGAGAACACTGAAGCTTTCTTT. Translation: CARNTPGGENTEAFF.

The rearrangement uses TRBV6-1 and TRBJ1-4; D unclear. Per germline, CDR1 MNHNS and CDR2 SASEGT. The CDR3 covers 14 residues. V was trimmed by 1 base and J by 2 bases, leaving 5 bases between them. The CDR3 nucleotides are TGTGCCAGCAGTGAAGATCTGACTAATGAAAAACTGTTTTTT. Its translation: CASSEDLTNEKLFF.

The chain employs TRBV10-3 and TRBJ2-1, with TRBD2 identical over 10 bases. The CDR3 contains 16 residues. The trim removed 6 bases at V and 3 bases at J, leaving 8 bases unmatched. The germline V gene has CDR1 ENHRY and CDR2 SYGVKD. The chain's CDR3 is CAISPSLAGNYNEQFF. The CDR3 coding sequence is TGTGCCATCAGCCCATCACTAGCGGGGAACTACAATGAGCAGTTCTTC.

This clone was counted a single time. The gene calls are TRBV5-1 and TRBJ1-1; TRBD1 matches at 7 bases. CDR3 length: 14 residues. The V gene end was trimmed by 4 bases and the J gene end by 1 base; junction bases not matched to a gene: 4. Germline assignment: CDR1 SGHRS and CDR2 YFSETQ. CDR3 DNA: TGCGCCAGCAGCCGGGGACAGACGAACACTGAAGCTTTCTTT. Translation: CASSRGQTNTEAFF.

The chain couples TRBV5-1 to TRBJ2-5; no clear D. Looked up from germline, CDR1 is SGHRS and CDR2 is YFSETQ. The CDR3 has 13 amino acids. The V gene lost 4 bases and the J gene lost 1 base, with 8 bases spanning the gap. CDR3 nucleotide sequence: TGCGCCAGCAGCGAGCAAAGCCAAGAGACCCAGTACTTC. Protein product: CASSEQSQETQYF.

The chain has TRBV15 and TRBJ1-6, with D possibly matching TRBD1 (5 bases). Between the trimmed V and J ends, which lost 0 bases and 10 bases, there was a span of 16 bases. This CDR3 comprises 16 residues. Per the germline V gene, CDR1 is LNHNV and CDR2 is YYDKDF (reference sequence). The CDR3 nucleotides are TGTGCCACCAGCAGAGACTACGGGACTCAGACCTCACCCCTCCACTTT. As protein: CATSRDYGTQTSPLHF.

This rearrangement joins TRBV7-2 to TRBJ2-7; 11 positions match TRBD2. Trimming removed 4 bases from V and 6 bases from J; junction bases left unmatched: 5. Per germline, CDR1 SGHTA and CDR2 FQGNSA. The CDR3 consists of 14 residues. The chain's CDR3 is CASSSEGLAVEQYF. The DNA for the CDR3 is TGTGCCAGCAGCTCGGAGGGACTAGCGGTCGAGCAGTACTTC. The full variable domain, rest sourced from reference TRBV7-2 and TRBJ2-7, is GAGVSQSPSNKVTEKGKDVELRCDPISGHTALYWYRQSLGQGLEFLIYFQGNSAPDKSGLPSDRFSAERTGGSVSTLTIQRTQQEDSAVYLCASSSEGLAVEQYFGPGTRLTVT.

The V and J genes are TRBV19 and TRBJ2-1; possible D gene TRBD2, 5 bases. The CDR3 covers 13 residues. Germline V gene sequence: CDR1 LNHDA, CDR2 SQIVND (reference sequence). V lost 1 base and J lost 9, with 10 bases in between. The DNA of the CDR3 is TGTGCCAGTAGTATAGCCGCGGGTCCTGAGCAGTTCTTC. Translated, it gives CASSIAAGPEQFF.